This passage covers 2 T cell receptor beta chains from one sample sequenced in a study of CD8 T cells in ankylosing spondylitis. A single record per CDR3 protein comes from TCRdb applying MiXCR to the 5' RACE reads. The repertoire holds 150,000 to 200,000 distinct CDR3 sequences, roughly 12% seen once, with approximately 16% in the top ten. Specimen: blood, either unsorted or a sorted T cell fraction (not recorded which). The receptors here all came from a male donor with ankylosing spondylitis or in good health (not recorded which).

This sequence joins TRBV7-9 and TRBJ2-5; tentative D call: TRBD2 (7 bases). The ends were cut back, 1 base at V and 2 bases at J, with 17 bases in the middle. This CDR3 has 17 residues. Germline V gene sequence: CDR1 SEHNR, CDR2 FQNEAQ (reference sequence). The CDR3, as DNA: TGTGCCAGCAGCTTAGTAGGGGGGGGAGCATCTCAAGAGACCCAGTACTTC. This translates into CASSLVGGGASQETQYF.

This clonotype has ten or more counts. The chain combines TRBV6-4 with TRBJ2-5; 7 bases line up with TRBD2. The CDR3 has 14 residues. Per the germline V gene, CDR1 is MRHNA and CDR2 is SNTAGT. Losses at the gene ends were 6 bases for V and 4 bases for J; bases not matched to a gene: 8. The CDR3 sequence: CASSPSGGVETQYF. For the CDR3, the DNA is TGTGCCAGCAGCCCATCGGGGGGAGTAGAGACCCAGTACTTC.